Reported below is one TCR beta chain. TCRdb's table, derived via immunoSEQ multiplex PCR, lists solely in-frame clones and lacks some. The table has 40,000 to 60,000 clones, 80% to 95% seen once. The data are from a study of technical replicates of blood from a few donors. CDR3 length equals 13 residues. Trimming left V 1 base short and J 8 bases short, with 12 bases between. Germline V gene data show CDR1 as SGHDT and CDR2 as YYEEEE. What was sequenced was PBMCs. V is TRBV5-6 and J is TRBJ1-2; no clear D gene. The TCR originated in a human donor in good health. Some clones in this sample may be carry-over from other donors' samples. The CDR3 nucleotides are TGTGCCAGCAGCTTGTTGGGAGTCTTAGGCTACACCTTC. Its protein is CASSLLGVLGYTF.